This TCR beta chain was captured in a study of a mutant IDH1 vaccine in newly diagnosed glioma. To note about this clone: Its antigen remains unidentified.

Libraries were prepared by immunoSEQ multiplex PCR; TCRdb keeps only in-frame clonotypes and omits some of them. Of about 30,000 clones in the sample, approximately 80% were seen once. Trimming cost V 6 bases and J 5 bases, with 14 bases left between them. Germline assignment: CDR1 SGHTA and CDR2 FQGTGA. This CDR3 has 14 amino acids. As to time point: baseline, week 1 (first vaccination visit). Treatment meaning: pre-vaccination baseline after standard-of-care therapy. Study-level findings and limits: Roughly 92% of patients showed vaccine-induced immune responses across multiple MHC alleles.

The material was PBMCs, obtained from a glioma patient treated with radiotherapy, temozolomide or both. The rearrangement links TRBV7-3 to TRBJ2-1; D gene unclear. The receptor was isolated from a man aged 25-45 years with glioma. CDR3 DNA: TGTGCCAGCAGTCCGTCCAGGCAGAACAATGAGCAGTTCTTC. Encoded protein: CASSPSRQNNEQFF.